The 10 T cell receptor beta chains in this list originate from one sample, sequenced in a study of human T cells and chemical hapten exposure. TCRdb reanalysed the RACE reads using MiXCR and keeps one entry per CDR3 protein. Here the sample spans 35,000 or so distinct CDR3 sequences, over 9% being singletons. Time point defined: pre-sensitization, week 0. As for treatment: therapeutic diphenylcyclopropenone sensitization with weekly scalp DPC. The total RNA was obtained from whole blood that was not fractionated. Material: whole blood, obtained in connection with sensitization to the hapten diphenylcyclopropenone (DPC). The source is a man aged 50-59 years with alopecia areata. Some clones in this sample may be carry-over from other donors' samples.

This clonotype was picked up a small number of times. The chain joins TRBV29-1 to TRBJ2-7, with 7 bases identical to TRBD2. V lost 5 bases to trimming and J lost 2 bases; unmatched junction nucleotides: 0. Germline CDR1 SQVTM, CDR2 ANQGSEA. CDR3 length: 11 residues. CDR3 residues: CSVRGAYEQYF. Written as DNA, the CDR3 is TGCAGCGTTCGGGGGGCCTACGAGCAGTACTTC.

This clonotype was seen many times. The chain uses TRBV6-1 and TRBJ1-6; no reliable D call. CDR1 is MNHNS and CDR2 is SASEGT in the germline V gene. The length of the CDR3 is 17 residues. Trimming left V 7 bases short and J 4 bases short, with 20 bases between. The chain's CDR3 is CASIQTGEQLYNSPLHF. Written as DNA, the CDR3 is TGTGCCAGCATCCAGACCGGGGAGCAATTATATAATTCACCCCTCCACTTT.

This clonotype showed up many times. This rearrangement joins TRBV10-2 to TRBJ1-5; TRBD1 is a possible D gene (5 bases). Germline CDR1 and CDR2: WSHSY and SAAADI. The CDR3 is made up of 15 amino acids. Trimming removed 8 bases from V and 5 bases from J, with 19 bases in between. The CDR3 DNA is TGCGCCAGCGGGGGGGGACGGGGGATCTATCAGCCCCAGCATTTT. It translates to CASGGGRGIYQPQHF.

This clonotype was seen only a few times. The J gene is TRBJ2-5, the V gene TRBV7-9; D may be TRBD1 (6 bases). V gave up 5 bases and J gave up 2 bases, with 18 bases separating them. The germline V gene encodes CDR1 SEHNR and CDR2 FQNEAQ (reference sequence). The CDR3 extends over 16 amino acids. CDR3 region: CASSPTPGQGQETQYF. CDR3 bases: TGTGCCAGCAGCCCCACCCCCGGGCAGGGGCAAGAGACCCAGTACTTC.

This clonotype appeared many times. CDR3 in amino acids: CASTLQGDTEAFF. The CDR3 nucleotides are TGTGCCAGCACTTTGCAGGGAGACACTGAAGCTTTCTTT. The chain couples TRBV2 to TRBJ1-1; tentatively, D is TRBD1 (5 bases). CDR3 length: 13 residues. Germline-derived CDR1 and CDR2 are SNHLY and FYNNEI. V was trimmed by 7 bases and J by 3 bases, leaving 12 bases between them.

This clonotype was seen ten or more times. The chain is built from TRBV19 and TRBJ2-7; 7 bases align to TRBD2. The length of the CDR3 is 15 residues. The V and J ends lost 7 bases and 2 bases, in that order; junction bases with no gene match: 11. Germline CDR1 and CDR2: LNHDA and SQIVND (reference sequence). The CDR3 bases are TGTGCCAGTAACTTGAGGTCGGGAGGCACCTACGAGCAGTACTTC. Its translation is CASNLRSGGTYEQYF. The entire variable domain, with the rest obtained from reference TRBV19 and TRBJ2-7, is as follows: DGGITQSPKYLFRKEGQNVTLSCEQNLNHDAMYWYRQDPGQGLRLIYYSQIVNDFQKGDIAEGYSVSREKKESFPLTVTSAQKNPTAFYLCASNLRSGGTYEQYFGPGTRLTVT.

This clonotype was counted only a few times. The chain combines TRBV5-1 with TRBJ1-1; no clear D. Trimming took off 0 bases at V and 1 base at J, with 10 bases between the two ends. The CDR3 runs 15 residues. CDR1 and CDR2 from the germline V gene are SGHRS and YFSETQ. The CDR3 coding sequence is TGCGCCAGCAGCTTGGCGGGAGGGCCGAACACTGAAGCTTTCTTT. Translation: CASSLAGGPNTEAFF.

The table lists this clonotype with many counts. V gene TRBV6-5 combines with J gene TRBJ1-2, with 7 bases matching TRBD1. The CDR3 covers 17 residues. V lost 6 bases and J lost 0; bases outside the gene matches: 13. Germline V gives CDR1 MNHEY, CDR2 SVGAGI. The CDR3 sequence is CASSRAIGTATNYGYTF. The DNA for the CDR3 is TGTGCCAGCAGCAGAGCTATCGGGACAGCGACTAACTATGGCTACACCTTC.

The V call is TRBV21-1, the J call TRBJ2-3; the listed D gene, TRBD1, was not tested against the DNA. TRBV21-1 is recorded as a pseudogene. The CDR3 loop spans 15 amino acids. As DNA, the CDR3 is TGTGCCAGCCGCCCGTGGGAGACGGGAACAGATACGCAGTATTTT. It translates to CASRPWETGTDTQYF.

The chain recombines TRBV5-1 with TRBJ2-1; D uncertain. This CDR3 contains 13 residues. Trimming removed 0 bases from V and 9 bases from J, with 10 bases in between. Germline V gene data show CDR1 as SGHRS and CDR2 as YFSETQ. The CDR3 spells CASSLGPGGEQFF. The CDR3 region has the DNA TGCGCCAGCAGCTTGGGACCCGGCGGTGAGCAGTTCTTC.